This TCR beta chain was sequenced during a study of technical replicates of blood from a few donors. Sequencing used immunoSEQ multiplex PCR; TCRdb keeps in-frame clones, though not all of them. This sample yields 50,000 to 55,000 clones, of which 70% to 90% are seen a single time; roughly 5.8% belongs to the top ten. Germline values: CDR1 SGHTA, CDR2 FQGNSA. The CDR3 spans 19 residues. J was trimmed by 4 bases and V by 5 bases; bases with no gene match: 17. This receptor was taken from a human donor in good health. Some clones in this sample may be carry-over from other donors' samples. Sequencing was performed on PBMCs. The chain couples TRBV7-2 to TRBJ2-2, with 9 bases aligning to TRBD1. The CDR3 DNA sequence: TGTGCCAGCAGCGAGCCGCACCAAACCGGGACAGGGACCACCGGGGAGCTGTTTTTT. Translating it yields CASSEPHQTGTGTTGELFF.